This T cell receptor beta chain was captured by sequencing in a study of blood T cell repertoires in COVID-19. About the study: The United States, Italy and Spain supplied acute and convalescent COVID-19 samples. PBMCs, B-cell-depleted T cells, or T cells were the source of the cDNA or gDNA that made up the material.

After removal of 2 bases from V and 1 base from J, the junction contained 4 bases not matched to a gene. Germline values: CDR1 LNHNV, CDR2 YYDKDF (reference sequence). The CDR3 extends over 16 amino acids. Per the study methods: Reference gene primer amplification gave estimated nucleated cell counts. TCRdb's copy holds only in-frame clones and misses some; the assay was immunoSEQ multiplex PCR. The V and J calls and clone size were taken over from that table, and D and trimming were inferred from the DNA. The repertoire holds over 150,000 clones, roughly 86% seen once, with 3% to 4.5% in the top ten.

Sequencing used peripheral blood. J is TRBJ2-5 and V is TRBV15, with 10 nucleotides matching TRBD2. The clonotype originates from a woman in her fifties or sixties who had recovered from COVID-19. Written as DNA, the CDR3 is TGTGCCACCAGCAGATTTAAGCGGGGGGGCCAAGAGACCCAGTACTTC. Amino acids: CATSRFKRGGQETQYF.